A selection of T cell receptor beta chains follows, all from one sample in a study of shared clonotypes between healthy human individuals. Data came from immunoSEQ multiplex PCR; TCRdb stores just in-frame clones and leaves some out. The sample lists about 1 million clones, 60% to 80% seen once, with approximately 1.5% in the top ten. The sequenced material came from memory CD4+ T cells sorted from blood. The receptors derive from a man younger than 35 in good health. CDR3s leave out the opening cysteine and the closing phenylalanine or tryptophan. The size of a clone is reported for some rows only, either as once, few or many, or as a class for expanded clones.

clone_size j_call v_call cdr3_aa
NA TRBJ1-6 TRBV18 ASSNDMGSPLH
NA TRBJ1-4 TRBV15 ATSPQVNEKLF
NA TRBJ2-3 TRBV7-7 ASSLGGGGGTDTQY
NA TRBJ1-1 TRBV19 ASSIRQNTEAF
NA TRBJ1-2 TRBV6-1 ASKLTGGDYGYT
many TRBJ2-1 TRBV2 ASSPPLAGGYNEQF
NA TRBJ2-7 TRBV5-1 ASSLAAGGPYEQY
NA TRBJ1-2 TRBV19 ASSRAQGGYGYT
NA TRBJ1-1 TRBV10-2 ASSEAPWSMNTEAF
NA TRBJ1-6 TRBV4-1 ASSQEGTGSSPLH
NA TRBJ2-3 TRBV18 ASSLSPGTDTQY
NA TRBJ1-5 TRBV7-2 ASSLGPGQGGQPQH